The present TCR beta chain was sequenced within a study of T-cell reconstitution after alpha-beta-depleted transplantation in children. Preparation of the TCRbeta library was carried out with unique molecular identifiers. TCRdb fed the PCR reads into MiXCR, producing one record per CDR3 protein. The profile shows some 640,000 distinct CDR3 sequences, roughly 15% of them singletons. The TCR originated in a human donor who donated a stem cell graft to a child with acute myeloid leukemia. Material: PBMCs from the stem cell graft donor, obtained from the stem cell graft.

The CDR3 spells CASAVRDKPYEQYF. CDR3 in DNA: TGTGCCAGCGCCGTCCGGGACAAACCCTACGAGCAGTACTTC. The chain employs TRBV14 and TRBJ2-7, with a possible D match to TRBD1 (6 bases). The CDR3 is 14 amino acids. Germline V gene sequence: CDR1 SGHDN, CDR2 FVKESK. V was cut by 8 bases and J by 2 bases, with 16 bases left in between.